What follows are 5 T cell receptor beta chains derived from one specimen sequenced in a study of blood T cell repertoires in COVID-19. Sequencing used immunoSEQ multiplex PCR; TCRdb keeps in-frame clones, though not all of them. This table has about 50,000 clones, about 84% appearing once. The sequencing sample was made of peripheral blood. The receptors shown here come from a woman aged 55-70 years with acute or convalescent COVID-19.

About this clone itself: The sample carries other DNA sequences with the same CDR3. The chain employs TRBV19 and TRBJ1-1; D might be TRBD1 (5 bases). Germline V gene lookup returns CDR1 LNHDA and CDR2 SQIVND (reference sequence). The V and J ends lost 1 base and 1 base respectively, with 7 bases between them. The CDR3 is 14 residues long. CDR3 nucleotide sequence: TGTGCCAGTAGTATAGGGACACCGAACACTGAAGCTTTCTTT. The encoded protein is CASSIGTPNTEAFF. The whole variable domain, remainder taken from reference TRBV19 and TRBJ1-1, is DGGITQSPKYLFRKEGQNVTLSCEQNLNHDAMYWYRQDPGQGLRLIYYSQIVNDFQKGDIAEGYSVSREKKESFPLTVTSAQKNPTAFYLCASSIGTPNTEAFFGQGTRLTVV.

V usage is TRBV28 and J usage is TRBJ1-4, with 8 bases matching TRBD1. The germline CDR1 and CDR2 sequences are MDHEN and SYDVKM. The CDR3 covers 14 residues. V was pared by 4 bases and J by 9 bases, with 7 bases of the junction left unmatched. The CDR3 spells CASSSTGGEKKLFF. In nucleotides, the CDR3 is TGTGCCAGCAGTTCTACAGGGGGGGAAAAAAAACTGTTTTTT.

The J gene is TRBJ2-3, the V gene TRBV14; 7 positions match TRBD1. The V segment lost 4 bases and the J segment 4 bases; nucleotides outside the gene matches: 5. The CDR3 spans 14 residues. The germline gives CDR1 SGHDN, CDR2 FVKESK. CDR3 coding DNA: TGTGCCAGCAGCCGCCGGGACAGTGCAGATACGCAGTATTTT. Translation gives CASSRRDSADTQYF. The full variable domain, with the rest looked up from reference TRBV14 and TRBJ2-3, is EAGVTQFPSHSVIEKGQTVTLRCDPISGHDNLYWYRRVMGKEIKFLLHFVKESKQDESGMPNNRFLAERTGGTYSTLKVQPAELEDSGVYFCASSRRDSADTQYFGPGTRLTVL.

This clone was counted between two and nine times. The chain couples TRBV27 to TRBJ2-1; TRBD2 might be the D (5 bases). Germline V gene data show CDR1 as MNHEY and CDR2 as SMNVEV (reference sequence). The V end lost 6 bases, the J end lost 2 bases, and 14 bases lay between the germline ends. The CDR3 extends over 15 amino acids. CDR3 protein: CASSDGITPYNEQFF. CDR3 nucleotide sequence: TGTGCCAGCAGCGACGGGATAACGCCCTACAATGAGCAGTTCTTC.

The CDR3 DNA sequence: TGTGCCAGCAGTCTACAGGGTAGGATTGCCGGGGAGCTGTTTTTT. Protein sequence: CASSLQGRIAGELFF. The chain couples TRBV27 to TRBJ2-2; D possibly corresponds to TRBD1 (6 bases). Germline V gene data show CDR1 as MNHEY and CDR2 as SMNVEV (reference sequence). The V and J ends lost 5 bases and 6 bases respectively, with 16 bases between them. This CDR3 is 15 amino acids long.